The clone carrying this T cell receptor beta chain is labeled as medium-sized. The data belong to a study of T cell repertoires in aging, cancer and after chemotherapy. TRB rearrangements spanning V, D and J were amplified using mixed TRB-A/B primers. In TCRdb, the multiplex PCR reads were re-called with MiXCR into one record per CDR3 protein. The table includes over a thousand distinct CDR3 sequences, roughly 29% detected once. TCR beta rearrangements were amplified from peripheral blood genomic DNA. The clonotype originates from a human donor with a blood cancer. Sequencing input: blood.

The CDR3 nucleotides are TGTGCCAGCAGAACTACCGGGACTAGCCTCGATGAGCAGTTCTTC. Translated: CASRTTGTSLDEQFF. J is TRBJ2-1 and V is TRBV12-3 or TRBV12-4; 9 nucleotides match TRBD2. The V segment lost 6 bases and the J segment 8 bases; nucleotides outside the gene matches: 11. The CDR3 is made up of 15 amino acids.